This T cell receptor (beta chain) originates from a study of blood T cell repertoires in COVID-19. Authors' data handling: Counts of nucleated cells, estimated from reference gene primer amplification, were obtained. Clones were sequenced by immunoSEQ multiplex PCR, and TCRdb holds only the in-frame ones, with some missing. D and trimming come from the DNA, and the V and J calls and clone size come from that table. The data contain about 270,000 clones, 86% of them seen just once; the ten biggest clones take up approximately 9.8%. Sequenced input: peripheral blood. This receptor was obtained from a man aged 40-50 years who had recovered from COVID-19.

The DNA of the CDR3 is TGTGCCAGCAGCGTAACTCCCGGCGGGACTGAAGCTTTCTTT. Its translation: CASSVTPGGTEAFF. The chain couples TRBV9 to TRBJ1-1; D gene unclear. The CDR3 length is 14 residues. Germline V gene data show CDR1 as SGDLS and CDR2 as YYNGEE. Trimming left V 1 base short and J 5 bases short, with 12 bases between.